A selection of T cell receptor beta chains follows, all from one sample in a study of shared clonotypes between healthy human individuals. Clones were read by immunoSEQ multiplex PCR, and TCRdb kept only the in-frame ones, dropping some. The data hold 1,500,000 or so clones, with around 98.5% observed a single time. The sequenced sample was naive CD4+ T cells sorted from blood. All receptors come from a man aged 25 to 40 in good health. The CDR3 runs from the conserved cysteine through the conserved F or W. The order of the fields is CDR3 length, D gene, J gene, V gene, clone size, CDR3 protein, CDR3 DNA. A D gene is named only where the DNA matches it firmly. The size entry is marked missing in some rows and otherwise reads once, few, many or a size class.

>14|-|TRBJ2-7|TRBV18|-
CASSPPRSIEEQYF
TGTGCCAGCTCACCACCTCGGTCGATAGAGGAGCAGTACTTC
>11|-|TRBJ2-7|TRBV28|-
CASSHKYEQYF
TGTGCCAGCAGTCATAAATACGAGCAGTACTTC
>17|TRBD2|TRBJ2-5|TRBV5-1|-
CASSFRTSGRAPETQYF
TGCGCCAGCAGCTTCCGGACTAGCGGGAGGGCCCCGGAGACCCAGTACTTC
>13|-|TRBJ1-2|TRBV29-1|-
CSVGGQPQYGYTF
TGCAGCGTTGGAGGACAGCCACAGTATGGCTACACCTTC
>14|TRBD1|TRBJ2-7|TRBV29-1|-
CSVPGTAYMGEQYF
TGCAGCGTCCCGGGGACAGCCTATATGGGCGAGCAGTACTTC
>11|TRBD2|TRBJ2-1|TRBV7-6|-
CASSSGTSQFF
TGTGCCAGCAGCTCAGGGACTAGCCAGTTCTTC
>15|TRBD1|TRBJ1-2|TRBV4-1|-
CASSQSGTGGYGYTF
TGCGCCAGCAGCCAGTCCGGGACAGGGGGTTATGGCTACACCTTC
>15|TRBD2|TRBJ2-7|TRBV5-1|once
CASSFGLAGNYEQYF
TGCGCCAGCAGCTTTGGGCTAGCGGGGAATTACGAGCAGTACTTC
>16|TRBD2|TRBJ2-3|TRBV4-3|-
CASSRGLAVSTDTQYF
TGCGCCAGCAGCCGGGGACTAGCGGTTAGCACAGATACGCAGTATTTT
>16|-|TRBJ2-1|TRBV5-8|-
CASSDRGSPTHNEQFF
TGTGCCAGCAGCGACCGAGGAAGCCCTACTCACAATGAGCAGTTCTTC
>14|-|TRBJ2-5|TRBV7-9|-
CASSSGQLQETQYF
TGTGCCAGCAGCTCGGGACAACTACAAGAGACCCAGTACTTC
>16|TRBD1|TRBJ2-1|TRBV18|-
CASSFGTGGRYNEQFF
TGTGCCAGCTCATTTGGGACAGGGGGTCGGTATAACGAGCAGTTCTTC
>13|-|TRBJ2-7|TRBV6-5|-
CASTGGGAYEQYF
TGTGCCAGCACAGGAGGGGGGGCCTACGAGCAGTACTTC
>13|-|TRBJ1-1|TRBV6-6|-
CASKSAGTPEAFF
TGTGCCAGCAAGTCAGCCGGGACACCCGAAGCTTTCTTT
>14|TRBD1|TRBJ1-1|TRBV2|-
CASSGQGGDTEAFF
TGTGCCAGCAGTGGACAGGGGGGGGACACTGAAGCTTTCTTT
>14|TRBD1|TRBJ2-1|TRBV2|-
CASRGDRGYNEQFF
TGTGCCAGCAGAGGGGACAGGGGTTACAATGAGCAGTTCTTC
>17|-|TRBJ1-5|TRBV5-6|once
CASSLAGSGLGNQPQHF
TGTGCCAGCAGCTTGGCAGGGTCGGGTTTGGGCAATCAGCCCCAGCATTTT
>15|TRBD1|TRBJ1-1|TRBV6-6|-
CASSYIGGQGTEAFF
TGTGCCAGCAGTTACATCGGGGGACAGGGCACTGAAGCTTTCTTT
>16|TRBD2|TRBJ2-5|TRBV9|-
CASSSMRLADFETQYF
TGTGCCAGCAGCTCTATGCGACTAGCGGACTTTGAGACCCAGTACTTC
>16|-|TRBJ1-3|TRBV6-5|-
CASSYSPRGRGNTIYF
TGTGCCAGCAGTTACTCCCCCCGGGGGAGAGGAAACACCATATATTTT
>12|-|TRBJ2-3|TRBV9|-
CASSVNTDTQYF
TGTGCCAGCAGCGTAAACACAGATACGCAGTATTTT
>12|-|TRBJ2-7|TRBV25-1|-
CASSGVTYEQYF
TGTGCCAGCAGCGGGGTAACCTACGAGCAGTACTTC
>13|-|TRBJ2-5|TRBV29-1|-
CSVAGGRIETQYF
TGCAGCGTTGCTGGGGGGCGTATAGAGACCCAGTACTTC